This passage covers 7 T cell receptor beta chains from one sample sequenced in a study of blood T cells in healthy people across ages. Next came a second PCR, run for about 7 to 12 cycles, which used a sample-barcoded 5' primer along with a J-beta primer mix. TCRdb re-derived calls from the 5' RACE reads in MiXCR, one entry per CDR3 protein. Of some 900,000 distinct CDR3 sequences in the sample, more than 25% were seen once. The sample comprised blood. The receptors were gathered from a woman over 75 in good health.

As for this clonotype: A much more abundant neighbour one base away suggests this may be a read error. The chain recombines TRBV4-3 with TRBJ2-7; perhaps TRBD1 as D (5 bases). The J call could be wrong; TRBJ2-5 is a better fit for the DNA end. The CDR3 contains 16 residues. Germline V gene sequence: CDR1 LGHNA, CDR2 YSLEER. CDR3 bases: TGCGCCAGCAGCCAAGAGCCGGACGGAAGGGGAGAGACCCAGTACTTC. The encoded protein is CASSQEPDGRGETQYF.

The V gene is TRBV4-1, the J gene TRBJ2-3; 9 bases are a match to TRBD2. This CDR3 is 16 amino acids long. V lost 0 bases to trimming and J lost 6 bases; unmatched junction nucleotides: 7. Germline lookup yields CDR1 MGHRA and CDR2 YSYEKL. Here the CDR3 reads CASSQDGVAGADTQYF. In nucleotides, the CDR3 is TGCGCCAGCAGCCAAGATGGGGTAGCGGGAGCCGATACGCAGTATTTT.

This clonotype was seen ten or more times. The J gene is TRBJ2-5, the V gene TRBV24-1; weak D call: TRBD1 (5 bases). This CDR3 is built from 15 residues. Trimming took 4 bases from V and 1 from J, leaving 12 bases between them. Germline CDR1 is KGHDR and CDR2 is SFDVKD. The CDR3 spells CATSEFTGPQETQYF. The CDR3 coding sequence is TGTGCCACCAGTGAATTCACAGGACCCCAAGAGACCCAGTACTTC.

This clonotype was observed a few times. A much larger clone lies one base from this, so it may be a read error. In DNA, the CDR3 is TGTGCCAGCAGAGAAAGAGCGGGGGGCACAGATACGCAGTATTTT. It specifies CASRERAGGTDTQYF. The V call is TRBV27, the J call TRBJ2-3, with 8 bases fitting TRBD2. Losses at the gene ends were 6 bases for V and 1 base for J; bases not matched to a gene: 6. This CDR3 has 15 amino acids. CDR1 and CDR2 (germline): MNHEY, SMNVEV (reference sequence).

V gene TRBV4-3 combines with J gene TRBJ2-2; TRBD2 agrees at 8 bases. V was pared by 4 bases and J by 4 bases, with 8 bases of the junction left unmatched. CDR3 size: 16 residues. CDR1 is LGHNA, CDR2 YSLEER, per germline. The CDR3, as DNA: TGCGCCAGCAGCCGCTTAGCGGGGTCTCGCACCGGGGAGCTGTTTTTT. Its protein is CASSRLAGSRTGELFF.

This clonotype appeared many times. The rearrangement joins TRBV6-5 to TRBJ2-1; a possible D gene is TRBD2 (7 bases). In germline, CDR1 is MNHEY, CDR2 SVGAGI. This CDR3 contains 19 residues. Trimming shortened V by 4 bases and J by 2 bases, and 24 bases separated the two germline ends. CDR3 coding DNA: TGTGCCAGCAGTTTTAAGGGTGGAGGGGGAAGCGGGGCCTACAATGAGCAGTTCTTC. Its translation: CASSFKGGGGSGAYNEQFF.

The table lists this clonotype with many counts. This chain joins TRBV10-3 and TRBJ2-3; 10 bases match TRBD2. Germline CDR1 ENHRY, CDR2 SYGVKD. The CDR3 runs 14 residues. V dropped 7 bases and J dropped 6; count of bases not matched to a gene: 7. Here the CDR3 reads CAIKGLALEDTQYF. The CDR3 DNA reads TGTGCCATCAAGGGACTAGCGCTCGAGGATACGCAGTATTTT.